These T cell receptor beta chains were read from a single sample in a study of blood T cells in healthy people across ages. MiXCR, run by TCRdb on the 5' RACE reads, gives a single entry per CDR3 protein. The profile shows 700,000 to 900,000 distinct CDR3 sequences, around a quarter of them singletons. These records were also assigned to another study, of T cells of mothers and their children.

The specimen sequenced was blood. Receptors originate from a boy younger than 18 in good health. The conserved cysteine and the conserved F or W are not part of the CDR3 here. The listing skips clone size in some rows; elsewhere it reads once, few, many or a size class.

clone_size | j_call | v_call | cdr3_aa
few | TRBJ1-6 | TRBV18 | ASSPFSARQGSSYNSPLH
- | TRBJ1-5 | TRBV9 | ASSPTGTGTPQH
- | TRBJ2-4 | TRBV28 | ASSSGGTKNIQY
few | TRBJ1-1 | TRBV6-5 | ASSYSAGMMTEAF
few | TRBJ1-1 | TRBV28 | ASTYNSDREAF
- | TRBJ1-1 | TRBV4-2 | ASSQVDRAEAF
- | TRBJ2-5 | TRBV12-3/TRBV12-4 | ASSLRTDTQETQY
few | TRBJ2-4 | TRBV5-5 | ASSLTSGGFRAKNIQY
- | TRBJ2-5 | TRBV5-1 | ASSVYPQETQY
- | TRBJ1-2 | TRBV10-3 | AIRRDTYGYT
- | TRBJ1-4 | TRBV5-1 | ASSWRSATNEKLF
few | TRBJ2-1 | TRBV4-1 | ASRDTVGTTNEQF
- | TRBJ2-5 | TRBV20-1 | SARRPGVPQETQY
- | TRBJ2-7 | TRBV29-1 | SVLGTGTGSYEQY
- | TRBJ1-1 | TRBV12-3/TRBV12-4 | ASSLGDRPLNTEAF
many | TRBJ2-1 | TRBV5-1 | ASSLGANVASGGYNEQF
few | TRBJ2-5 | TRBV7-6 | ASSPRTGPGGPQETQY
few | TRBJ2-1 | TRBV29-1 | SARAGTSYNEQF
few | TRBJ2-1 | TRBV7-9 | ASNAGFRTYNEQF
- | TRBJ2-5 | TRBV4-2 | ASSEANSGETQY
- | TRBJ1-2 | TRBV20-1 | SARDGGDSGYT
- | TRBJ1-4 | TRBV6-6 | ASSGGGGAREKLF
few | TRBJ2-3 | TRBV20-1 | SARGLGLDTQY
few | TRBJ1-2 | TRBV12-5 | ASGFSPAGELGYT
few | TRBJ2-3 | TRBV9 | ASSQGTVQY
- | TRBJ1-4 | TRBV10-2 | ASTRDRGYEKLF
- | TRBJ2-1 | TRBV28 | ASTIGGEQF
- | TRBJ2-7 | TRBV20-1 | SARDGAGGSYEQY
- | TRBJ2-1 | TRBV6-6 | ASSYSWAPLQGRNEQF
- | TRBJ2-2 | TRBV5-1 | ASSLMGAGELF
- | TRBJ2-1 | TRBV5-1 | ASRPQGASVGERF
few | - | TRBV6-5 | ASSYSSGTSYEQY
- | TRBJ1-2 | TRBV12-3/TRBV12-4 | ASSLSGKAGYGYT
- | TRBJ2-2 | TRBV29-1 | SVVRTVTGELF
few | TRBJ1-2 | TRBV24-1 | ATSDSGRNYGYT
- | TRBJ2-1 | TRBV7-9 | ASSFGDRVADEQF
- | TRBJ2-1 | TRBV15 | ATSRDGAFYDEQF
few | TRBJ2-7 | TRBV5-1 | ASSFMRQAFYEQY
- | TRBJ1-4 | TRBV7-9 | ASSFGTGVRLF
- | TRBJ1-1 | TRBV7-9 | ASSLAGSGNTEAF
few | - | TRBV20-1 | SARRPFSNEQY
few | - | TRBV11-2 | ASSLSRGPSGTQY
few | TRBJ2-3 | TRBV7-8 | ASSLNRAGRITQY
once | TRBJ2-3 | TRBV20-1 | SAPFFRGVSTDTQY
- | TRBJ2-3 | TRBV7-7 | ASSPTPLFTDTQY
- | TRBJ1-3 | TRBV12-3/TRBV12-4 | ASNRVFGNTIY
many | TRBJ2-7 | TRBV29-1 | SAYGEQGNAYEQY
once | TRBJ1-1 | TRBV16 | ASSQLLNTEAF
- | TRBJ2-6 | TRBV29-1 | SAEGAGAYSGANVLT
- | TRBJ2-1 | TRBV7-6 | ASSLYGGGADEQF
- | TRBJ2-1 | TRBV5-1 | ASSQGPSPNEQF
- | TRBJ2-2 | TRBV20-1 | SASLGGGPGKLF
few | TRBJ1-2 | TRBV27 | ASSLGAGNYGYT